These 29 T cell receptor beta chains originate from one sample sequenced in a study of shared clonotypes between healthy human individuals. The assay was immunoSEQ multiplex PCR, and TCRdb's table has in-frame clones only and misses some. The sample has 600,000 to 800,000 clones; approximately 72% are singletons. The sample consisted of memory CD4+ T cells sorted from blood. Subset defined: CD45RA-negative fraction. These receptors were obtained from a young woman in good health.

This rearrangement joins TRBV28 to TRBJ2-1, with D possibly being TRBD1 (6 bases). This CDR3 region has 14 residues. Between the trimmed V and J ends, which lost 4 bases and 4 bases, there was a span of 11 bases. CDR1 and CDR2 from the germline V gene are MDHEN and SYDVKM. The DNA for the CDR3 is TGTGCCAGCAGTTCGGACAGTACTTACAATGAGCAGTTCTTC. Translated, it gives CASSSDSTYNEQFF. The full variable domain, rest sourced from reference TRBV28 and TRBJ2-1, is DVKVTQSSRYLVKRTGEKVFLECVQDMDHENMFWYRQDPGLGLRLIYFSYDVKMKEKGDIPEGYSVSREKKERFSLILESASTNQTSMYLCASSSDSTYNEQFFGPGTRLTVL.

A note on this clone: The junction and the germline gene differ at one end; a read error may be behind it. The DNA of the CDR3 is TGTGCCAGCAGTTTAGGGACAGACCTGTCCTACGAGCAGTACTTC. Its protein product is CASSLGTDLSYEQYF. This chain uses TRBV7-9 with TRBJ2-7; TRBD1 aligns across 7 bases. Germline loops: CDR1 SEHNR, CDR2 FQNEAQ (reference sequence). There are 15 residues in the CDR3.

V and J are TRBV19 and TRBJ2-3; no clear D. The germline V gene encodes CDR1 LNHDA and CDR2 SQIVND (reference sequence). This CDR3 has 11 residues. V was clipped by 7 bases and J by 9 bases, with 11 bases between them. CDR3 protein: CASTSFGTQYF. CDR3 in DNA: TGTGCCAGTACCTCTTTTGGGACGCAGTATTTT.

The table lists this clone with a count of one. V usage is TRBV28 and J usage is TRBJ2-3; a possible D gene is TRBD1 (7 bases). Between the trimmed V and J ends, which lost 3 bases and 2 bases, there was a span of 12 bases. This CDR3 is 15 amino acids long. From germline, CDR1 is MDHEN and CDR2 SYDVKM. The DNA for the CDR3 is TGTGCCAGCAGTTTTGCGGGACAGCCCACAGATACGCAGTATTTT. Its protein product is CASSFAGQPTDTQYF.

This clone appeared once. This sample includes further DNA sequences coding for the same CDR3. The chain joins TRBV18 to TRBJ1-2; D remains unclear. The CDR3 consists of 13 residues. V lost 2 bases and J lost 2, with 6 bases in between. CDR1 is KGHSH, CDR2 LQKENI, per germline. CDR3 in amino acids: CASSPSGNYGYTF. The CDR3 DNA sequence: TGTGCCAGCTCACCATCGGGGAACTATGGCTACACCTTC.

The chain's CDR3 is CASSYGTDTQYF. The CDR3 nucleotides read TGCGCCAGCAGCTATGGTACAGATACGCAGTATTTT. The chain employs TRBV5-1 and TRBJ2-3; D is ambiguous. Per germline, CDR1 SGHRS and CDR2 YFSETQ. The V and J ends lost 3 bases and 3 bases respectively, with 5 bases between them. CDR3 size: 12 residues. Together with reference TRBV5-1 and TRBJ2-3, the CDR3 gives the full variable domain: KAGVTQTPRYLIKTRGQQVTLSCSPISGHRSVSWYQQTPGQGLQFLFEYFSETQRNKGNFPGRFSGRQFSNSRSEMNVSTLELGDSALYLCASSYGTDTQYFGPGTRLTVL.

This clone was counted only a few times. The chain employs TRBV18 and TRBJ2-5; D unresolved. The CDR3 loop spans 13 amino acids. Trimming shortened V by 9 bases and J by 4 bases, and 15 bases separated the two germline ends. The germline CDR1 and CDR2 sequences are KGHSH and LQKENI. The CDR3 is CASQLNLGETQYF. DNA of the CDR3: TGTGCCAGTCAACTAAACCTGGGAGAGACCCAGTACTTC.

The rearrangement links TRBV28 to TRBJ1-5, with D uncertain. CDR1 and CDR2 from the germline V gene are MDHEN and SYDVKM. V lost 4 bases and J 8 bases, leaving 9 bases between the germline ends. The CDR3 totals 12 residues. The CDR3, as DNA: TGTGCCAGCAGTTCCCGGGGAAAGCCCCAGCATTTT. Translated: CASSSRGKPQHF.

This sequence joins TRBV4-1 and TRBJ1-2; 7 bases are shared with TRBD1. Germline CDR1 MGHRA, CDR2 YSYEKL. The CDR3 extends over 14 amino acids. V trimming: 3 bases; J trimming: 5 bases; junction bases outside the gene matches: 6. The CDR3 protein is CASSQQDRTYGYTF. Here the CDR3 DNA reads TGCGCCAGCAGCCAGCAGGACAGGACATATGGCTACACCTTC.

The chain combines TRBV18 with TRBJ2-7, with 11 bases matching TRBD2. V was clipped by 4 bases and J by 6 bases; unmatched bases: 2. Germline V lookup: CDR1 KGHSH, CDR2 LQKENI. The CDR3 loop spans 13 amino acids. The CDR3 reads CASSRTSGFEQYF. The CDR3 nucleotides are TGTGCCAGCTCACGGACTAGCGGGTTCGAGCAGTACTTC.

This chain links TRBV7-9 with TRBJ2-5, with D tentatively TRBD2 (6 bases). Germline V lookup: CDR1 SEHNR, CDR2 FQNEAQ (reference sequence). Deletions cut 0 bases from V and 1 base from J, with 15 bases between. This CDR3 spans 17 amino acids. The CDR3 nucleotides are TGTGCCAGCAGCTTAGCGGGGACTCGCTTCAGCCAAGAGACCCAGTACTTC. Translation gives CASSLAGTRFSQETQYF.

This clone appeared a few times. The chain recombines TRBV4-2 with TRBJ2-1, with D tentatively TRBD1 or TRBD2 (5 bases each). This CDR3 is built from 14 residues. Trimming shortened V by 1 base and J by 6 bases, and 10 bases separated the two germline ends. Germline CDR1 reads LGHNA; CDR2 reads YNFKEQ. The CDR3 spells CASSQAGRLNEQFF. CDR3 bases: TGTGCCAGCAGCCAAGCGGGACGGCTCAATGAGCAGTTCTTC.

The chain has TRBV6-6 and TRBJ2-1; 7 bases align to TRBD2. The CDR3 runs to 15 residues. Unmatched junction bases numbered 9, after V lost 10 bases and J lost 0 bases. The germline V gene has CDR1 MNHNY and CDR2 SVGAGI (reference sequence). Here the CDR3 reads CATTRREGSYNEQFF. The CDR3 DNA sequence: TGTGCCACCACTCGGAGGGAGGGCTCCTACAATGAGCAGTTCTTC.

The rearrangement joins TRBV28 to TRBJ2-2; TRBD1 matches 9 bases. This CDR3 comprises 16 residues. The junction had 7 bases not matched to a gene; V was cut back by 6 bases and J by 2 bases. Germline lookup yields CDR1 MDHEN and CDR2 SYDVKM. DNA of the CDR3: TGTGCCAGCAGACACCGACAGGGGGTAAACACCGGGGAGCTGTTTTTT. Its protein is CASRHRQGVNTGELFF. The variable domain in full, with the rest retrieved from reference TRBV28 and TRBJ2-2, is DVKVTQSSRYLVKRTGEKVFLECVQDMDHENMFWYRQDPGLGLRLIYFSYDVKMKEKGDIPEGYSVSREKKERFSLILESASTNQTSMYLCASRHRQGVNTGELFFGEGSRLTVL.

This clone occurred a few times. This chain uses TRBV28 with TRBJ2-1; 8 bases line up with TRBD1. Per the germline V gene, CDR1 is MDHEN and CDR2 is SYDVKM. V lost 5 bases and J lost 6; bases outside the gene matches: 18. The CDR3 is 18 residues long. Written as DNA, the CDR3 is TGTGCCAGCAGTGGACCGGGACAGGAAATACCCGGGGGCAATGAGCAGTTCTTC. This translates into CASSGPGQEIPGGNEQFF.

The chain couples TRBV7-9 to TRBJ1-6; D call uncertain. The CDR3 has 15 amino acids. CDR1 is SEHNR, CDR2 FQNEAQ, per germline (reference sequence). V was clipped by 5 bases and J by 5 bases, with 13 bases between them. The CDR3 nucleotides read TGTGCCAGCAGCCCGAGGGCAGGTGATAATTCACCCCTCCACTTT. It specifies CASSPRAGDNSPLHF.

This clone has more than one count but fewer than ten. This chain links TRBV2 with TRBJ2-2; 14 bases map to TRBD2. CDR3 length: 14 amino acids. The V and J ends lost 6 bases and 6 bases, in that order; junction bases with no gene match: 0. CDR1 and CDR2 (germline): SNHLY, FYNNEI. This chain's CDR3 is CASRGLAGAGELFF. CDR3 coding DNA: TGTGCCAGCAGGGGACTAGCGGGAGCCGGGGAGCTGTTTTTT.

V usage is TRBV27 and J usage is TRBJ1-5, with D maybe TRBD1 (6 bases). The germline V gene has CDR1 MNHEY and CDR2 SMNVEV (reference sequence). CDR3 length: 14 amino acids. The ends were cut back, 2 bases at V and 7 bases at J, with 12 bases in the middle. In DNA form, the CDR3 reads TGTGCCAGCAGTTTAGGTCAGGGGAGACAGCCCCAGCATTTT. Its translation is CASSLGQGRQPQHF.

This chain connects TRBV7-9 to TRBJ2-7, with 12 bases matching TRBD1. The length of the CDR3 is 14 residues. Per germline, CDR1 SEHNR and CDR2 FQNEAQ (reference sequence). V gave up 4 bases and J gave up 5 bases; unmatched junction bases: 3. CDR3 nucleotide sequence: TGTGCCAGCAGCTCGGGACAGGGGGCAAACGAGCAGTACTTC. Translating gives CASSSGQGANEQYF.

On this clone itself: This CDR3 is also generated by other DNA sequences in the sample. The chain links TRBV5-5 to TRBJ1-1; a possible D gene is TRBD1 (5 bases). Germline V gene data show CDR1 as SGHKS and CDR2 as YYEKEE (reference sequence). The CDR3 has 13 residues. The V gene lost 2 bases and the J gene lost 3 bases, with 8 bases spanning the gap. The DNA of the CDR3 is TGTGCCAGCAGCTTCCAGGGTGACACTGAAGCTTTCTTT. It yields the protein CASSFQGDTEAFF.

This clone was counted only a few times. This chain connects TRBV12-2 to TRBJ2-7; the table's D call, TRBD2, was not checked against the DNA. TRBV12-2 is assigned pseudogene status. The CDR3 has 14 amino acids. CDR3 in amino acids: CASRVTERNTEQYF. DNA of the CDR3: TGTGCAAGTCGCGTCACGGAGAGAAACACCGAGCAGTACTTC.

The chain has TRBV6-4 and TRBJ2-2; D may match TRBD1 or TRBD2 (5 bases each). The CDR3 is made up of 17 amino acids. V lost 6 bases to trimming and J lost 3 bases, with 20 bases between them. Germline V gene lookup returns CDR1 MRHNA and CDR2 SNTAGT. The CDR3 loop reads CASREAPRESDTGELFF. The CDR3 DNA reads as TGTGCCAGCAGGGAAGCACCCAGGGAGTCGGACACCGGGGAGCTGTTTTTT.

This chain joins TRBV11-1 and TRBJ1-5, with a weak D call TRBD1 (5 bases). The CDR3 spans 13 residues. The V and J ends lost 4 bases and 6 bases respectively, with 10 bases between them. In germline, CDR1 is SGHAT, CDR2 FQDESV (reference sequence). This chain's CDR3 is CASSSGGSQPQHF. CDR3 coding DNA: TGTGCCAGCAGCTCCGGGGGGTCTCAGCCCCAGCATTTT.

This chain uses TRBV15 with TRBJ1-2, with D perhaps TRBD1 (5 bases). The germline V and J ends were trimmed by 0 bases and 3 bases, with 8 bases remaining between them. This CDR3 has 14 residues. CDR1 is LNHNV, CDR2 YYDKDF, per germline (reference sequence). The CDR3 region has the DNA TGTGCCACCAGCAGAGATTTAGGGGACTATGGCTACACCTTC. Its protein product is CATSRDLGDYGYTF.

CDR3 nucleotide sequence: TGTGCCAGCTCACCAACGGCCCGAGCTGAAGCTTTCTTT. Its protein is CASSPTARAEAFF. The J gene is TRBJ1-1, the V gene TRBV18; the D is unclear. The CDR3 length is 13 residues. Germline V gives CDR1 KGHSH, CDR2 LQKENI. Trimming pared 2 bases from V and 6 bases from J, leaving 10 bases between.

This clone has only one observation. The chain combines TRBV5-6 with TRBJ1-2; 7 bases are a match to TRBD1. There are 13 residues in the CDR3. Germline CDR1 and CDR2: SGHDT and YYEEEE. V lost 0 bases and J lost 8; bases outside the gene matches: 4. The CDR3 nucleotides are TGTGCCAGCAGCTTGGGACAGGGCGAGGGCTACACCTTC. Translating it yields CASSLGQGEGYTF.

J is TRBJ1-4 and V is TRBV5-1; TRBD1 matches 10 bases. There are 17 residues in the CDR3. Germline CDR1 reads SGHRS; CDR2 reads YFSETQ. Trimming cost V 0 bases and J 2 bases; bases outside gene matches: 4. The CDR3 region is CASSLAPGQGTNEKLFF. The DNA of the CDR3 is TGCGCCAGCAGCTTGGCTCCGGGACAGGGGACTAATGAAAAACTGTTTTTT.

The J gene is TRBJ1-2, the V gene TRBV5-1; 7 positions match TRBD1. The CDR3 consists of 13 residues. The V and J ends lost 2 bases and 8 bases, in that order; junction bases with no gene match: 6. Germline V gene sequence: CDR1 SGHRS, CDR2 YFSETQ. The CDR3 loop reads CASSFQGDRGYTF. The CDR3 DNA is TGCGCCAGCAGCTTCCAGGGGGATAGGGGCTACACCTTC.

This rearrangement joins TRBV27 to TRBJ2-3; unclear D gene. In germline, CDR1 is MNHEY, CDR2 SMNVEV (reference sequence). Trimming took off 3 bases at V and 0 bases at J, with 13 bases between the two ends. The CDR3 has 16 residues. CDR3 nucleotide sequence: TGTGCCAGCAGTTTTCGGCCACACACTAGCACAGATACGCAGTATTTT. It codes for CASSFRPHTSTDTQYF.